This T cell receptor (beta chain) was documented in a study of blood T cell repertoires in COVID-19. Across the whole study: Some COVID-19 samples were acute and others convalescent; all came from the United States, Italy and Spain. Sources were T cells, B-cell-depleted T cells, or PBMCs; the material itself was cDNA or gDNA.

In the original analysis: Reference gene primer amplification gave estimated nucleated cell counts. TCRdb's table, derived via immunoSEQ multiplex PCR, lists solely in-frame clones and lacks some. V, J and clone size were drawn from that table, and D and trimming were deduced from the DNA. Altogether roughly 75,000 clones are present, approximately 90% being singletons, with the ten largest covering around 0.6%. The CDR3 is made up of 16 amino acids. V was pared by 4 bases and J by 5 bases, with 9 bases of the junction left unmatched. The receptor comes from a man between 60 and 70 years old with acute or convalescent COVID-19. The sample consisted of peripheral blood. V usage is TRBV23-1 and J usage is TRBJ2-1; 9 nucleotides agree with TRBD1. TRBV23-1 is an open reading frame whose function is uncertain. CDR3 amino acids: CASSPNQGQGHNEQFF. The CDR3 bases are TGCGCCAGCAGTCCAAACCAGGGACAGGGCCACAATGAGCAGTTCTTC.